These 22 T cell receptor beta chains were all obtained from the same sample, sequenced in a study of breast tumors, draining lymph nodes, adjacent tissues (dated by TCRdb to 2016 to 2017). Libraries came from multiplex PCR. TCRdb shows the sequencer as Illumina HiSeq 2000. TCRdb reworked the public reads: Q25 trimming with fastp, MiXCR clone assembly, productive beta chains retained. Records with the same CDR3 protein are collapsed into one entry carrying the most frequent genes and DNA. This sample gives about 270,000 distinct CDR3 sequences in total; about 30% of them show up just once. The ten largest make up approximately 1% of the sample. Lymph node samples were obtained from the axillary draining lymph nodes of breast cancer patients. The sequenced sample was axillary lymph node tissue. These receptors all stem from a female donor with breast cancer. Some clones in this sample may be carry-over from other donors' samples.

As regards this clonotype: This may be a read error, as it is one base from a much larger clone. This sequence joins TRBV11-2 and TRBJ2-7; D might be TRBD2 (5 bases). V was pared by 6 bases and J by 0 bases, with 15 bases between. CDR1 and CDR2 (germline): SGHAT, FQNNGV. This CDR3 contains 15 residues. CDR3 residues: CASRQPWETSYEQYF. CDR3 nucleotides: TGTGCCAGCAGACAACCCTGGGAGACCTCCTACGAGCAGTACTTC.

The genes are TRBV7-9 and TRBJ2-5; 10 positions match TRBD2. Trimming cost V 7 bases and J 7 bases; bases outside gene matches: 12. The CDR3 sequence is 15 residues long. The germline CDR1 and CDR2 sequences are SEHNR and FQNEAQ (reference sequence). CDR3 loop: CASNQGTSVGGTQYF. The DNA of the CDR3 is TGTGCCAGCAACCAGGGGACTAGCGTGGGTGGGACCCAGTACTTC. The whole variable domain, remainder taken from reference TRBV7-9 and TRBJ2-5, is DTGVSQNPRHKITKRGQNVTFRCDPISEHNRLYWYRQTLGQGPEFLTYFQNEAQLEKSRLLSDRFSAERPKGSFSTLEIQRTEQGDSAMYLCASNQGTSVGGTQYFGPGTRLLVL.

The sample holds a few counts of this clonotype. This chain connects TRBV6-1 to TRBJ1-5; the D gene is possibly TRBD1 (5 bases). Between the trimmed V and J ends, which lost 3 bases and 3 bases, there was a span of 21 bases. The CDR3 spans 18 residues. CDR1 is MNHNS, CDR2 SASEGT, per germline. The CDR3 sequence is CASSEGQVSNYDNQPQHF. CDR3 nucleotide sequence: TGTGCCAGCAGTGAGGGGCAGGTCTCAAATTATGACAATCAGCCCCAGCATTTT.

At least ten counts were recorded for this clonotype. The CDR3 DNA sequence: TGTGCCAGCAGCTCCCAAGCCGGGACAGGGGACGAGCAGTACTTC. As protein: CASSSQAGTGDEQYF. This chain connects TRBV7-2 to TRBJ2-7, with 10 nucleotides matching TRBD1. This CDR3 is built from 15 residues. V trimming: 4 bases; J trimming: 5 bases; junction bases outside the gene matches: 8. From germline, CDR1 is SGHTA and CDR2 FQGNSA.

This clonotype appeared many times. The chain links TRBV6-5 to TRBJ1-2, with no clear D. Trimming shortened V by 6 bases and J by 4 bases, and 21 bases separated the two germline ends. This CDR3 spans 16 amino acids. Germline-derived CDR1 and CDR2 are MNHEY and SVGAGI. The CDR3 DNA reads TGTGCCAGCAGCTACGGACGTACTATTGATGTCTATGGCTACACCTTC. This encodes CASSYGRTIDVYGYTF.

This clonotype showed up many times. The chain joins TRBV7-6 to TRBJ2-1, with 9 bases that match TRBD2. In germline, CDR1 is SGHVS, CDR2 FNYEAQ. The CDR3 contains 16 residues. After removal of 0 bases from V and 9 bases from J, the junction contained 9 bases not matched to a gene. CDR3 DNA sequence: TGTGCCAGCAGCTTAGCGCATGGTAGCGGGAGAGGTGAGCAGTTCTTC. Translation gives CASSLAHGSGRGEQFF. The entire variable domain, with the rest obtained from reference TRBV7-6 and TRBJ2-1, is as follows: GAGVSQSPRYKVTKRGQDVALRCDPISGHVSLYWYRQALGQGPEFLTYFNYEAQQDKSGLPNDRFSAERPEGSISTLTIQRTEQRDSAMYRCASSLAHGSGRGEQFFGPGTRLTVL.

Of note for this clonotype: Since a much larger clone is just one base distant, this may be a read error. The CDR3 end shows no conserved phenylalanine or tryptophan, and so a read error is likely. CDR3 amino acids: CASSKNREGREYNEQFS. CDR3 nucleotides: TGTGCCAGCAGCAAAAACAGGGAGGGGAGGGAATACAATGAGCAGTTCTCC. This rearrangement joins TRBV9 to TRBJ2-1; a possible D gene is TRBD2 (7 bases). Germline CDR1 and CDR2: SGDLS and YYNGEE. V was shortened by 4 bases and J by 4 bases, with 21 bases between the two germline ends. This CDR3 is built from 17 residues.

Regarding this clonotype: This CDR3 is missing its conserved last phenylalanine or tryptophan, likely due to a read error. This rearrangement joins TRBV3-1 to TRBJ2-7, with D uncertain. Looked up from germline, CDR1 is LGHDT and CDR2 is YNNKEL (reference sequence). The CDR3 is 12 residues long. The germline V and J ends were trimmed by 1 base and 4 bases, with 5 bases remaining between them. CDR3 protein: CASSQGPYEQYL. The CDR3 nucleotides read TGTGCCAGCAGCCAAGGACCTTACGAGCAGTACCTC.

This clonotype was observed a few times. The chain couples TRBV18 to TRBJ1-2, with no clear D. Trimming stripped 5 bases from V and 0 bases from J, with 4 bases between. The germline CDR1 and CDR2 sequences are KGHSH and LQKENI. The CDR3 spans 12 residues. Here the CDR3 DNA reads TGTGCCAGCTCAGCCCCTAACTATGGCTACACCTTC. It encodes CASSAPNYGYTF.

Comments on this clonotype: The junction shows a germline mismatch at one end, possibly a read error. The CDR3 region is CSALRARFGSTF. CDR3 sequence (DNA): TGCAGTGCTCTCCGGGCGAGATTTGGCTCCACCTTC. The V and J genes are TRBV20-1 and TRBJ1-2; no firm D call. The CDR3 extends over 12 amino acids. In germline, CDR1 is DFQATT, CDR2 SNEGSKA (reference sequence).

On this clonotype itself: It may be a read error: a sequence one base away is much more abundant. V usage is TRBV20-1 and J usage is TRBJ2-1; maybe TRBD1 (5 bases). The CDR3 length is 11 residues. Germline V gene data show CDR1 as DFQATT and CDR2 as SNEGSKA (reference sequence). The CDR3 nucleotides are TGCAATGCTGGTATTAGGGGTGAGCAGTTCTTC. Translating gives CNAGIRGEQFF.

The table lists this clonotype with many counts. The gene calls are TRBV7-2 and TRBJ2-7; D unclear. This CDR3 region has 15 residues. Trimming took 1 base from V and 3 from J, leaving 13 bases between them. CDR1 and CDR2 (germline): SGHTA, FQGNSA. The CDR3, as DNA: TGTGCCAGCAGCTTAGTGTCCGACGGATACTACGAGCAGTACTTC. Translation: CASSLVSDGYYEQYF.

This clonotype turned up a few times. This chain links TRBV6-1 with TRBJ2-7; 14 positions agree with TRBD2. J gave up 4 bases and V 6 bases, and 8 bases lay outside the gene matches. The germline V gene has CDR1 MNHNS and CDR2 SASEGT. This CDR3 has 16 residues. CDR3 in amino acids: CASSGGLAGGGYEQYF. DNA for the CDR3: TGTGCCAGCAGCGGCGGACTAGCGGGAGGAGGATACGAGCAGTACTTC.

This clonotype was seen just once. The CDR3 DNA reads TGTGCCAGCAGCCCGGGAGCGGGAGGGCCCTCTATAGAGACCCAGTACTTC. Encoded protein: CASSPGAGGPSIETQYF. The V gene is TRBV9, the J gene TRBJ2-5; 10 bases are a match to TRBD2. Germline V gene sequence: CDR1 SGDLS, CDR2 YYNGEE. The V and J ends lost 4 bases and 4 bases, in that order; junction bases with no gene match: 13. The CDR3 totals 17 residues.

This clonotype appeared once. Since no conserved phenylalanine or tryptophan closes the CDR3, a read error is the likely cause. This chain uses TRBV19 with TRBJ2-5, with D maybe TRBD2 (6 bases). The CDR3 runs 16 residues. The V gene's germline CDR1 is LNHDA and CDR2 SQIVND (reference sequence). CDR3 sequence: CASSIGVSGFQGTQYS. The DNA of the CDR3 is TGTGCCAGTAGTATTGGAGTAAGCGGGTTCCAAGGGACCCAGTACTCC.

This clonotype occurred many times. The chain recombines TRBV20-1 with TRBJ1-5; possibly TRBD1 for D (6 bases). The CDR3 totals 17 residues. V lost 1 base and J lost 0, with 16 bases in between. From germline, CDR1 is DFQATT and CDR2 SNEGSKA (reference sequence). DNA for the CDR3: TGCAGTGCTAGAGGGGCGGGGGCAGAACATAGCAATCAGCCCCAGCATTTT. It codes for CSARGAGAEHSNQPQHF.

This clonotype was counted ten times or more. This chain connects TRBV24-1 to TRBJ1-2, with a tentative D call TRBD1 (6 bases). In germline, CDR1 is KGHDR, CDR2 SFDVKD. V was clipped by 6 bases and J by 6 bases, with 10 bases between them. CDR3 length: 12 residues. CDR3 sequence: CATSTGIDGYTF. As DNA, the CDR3 is TGTGCCACCAGTACAGGGATTGATGGCTACACCTTC.

The chain couples TRBV15 to TRBJ1-4; 7 bases line up with TRBD1. J was trimmed by 5 bases and V by 3 bases; bases with no gene match: 3. The CDR3 loop spans 14 amino acids. Per the germline V gene, CDR1 is LNHNV and CDR2 is YYDKDF (reference sequence). CDR3 loop: CATSSQQGNEKLFF. The CDR3 coding sequence is TGTGCCACCAGCAGCCAACAGGGGAATGAAAAACTGTTTTTT.

This clonotype was counted at least ten times. The rearrangement uses TRBV19 and TRBJ1-5; unclear D gene. V was pared by 2 bases and J by 0 bases, with 8 bases between. The CDR3 length is 15 residues. CDR1 LNHDA and CDR2 SQIVND come from the germline V gene (reference sequence). This CDR3 is CASSINSNSNQPQHF. The CDR3 nucleotides read TGTGCCAGTAGTATAAACAGTAATAGCAATCAGCCCCAGCATTTT.

Details on this clonotype: The missing conserved phenylalanine or tryptophan at the end of this CDR3 makes a read error likely. This chain joins TRBV19 and TRBJ2-6; D is undetermined. Germline V gene sequence: CDR1 LNHDA, CDR2 SQIVND (reference sequence). The length of the CDR3 is 16 residues. V was clipped by 10 bases and J by 0 bases, with 16 bases between them. The CDR3 loop reads CATKPVFTSGANVLTS. The CDR3 DNA reads as TGTGCCACCAAACCGGTTTTCACCTCTGGGGCCAACGTCCTGACTTCC.

The rearrangement links TRBV5-5 to TRBJ1-2; maybe TRBD1 (6 bases). This CDR3 region has 16 residues. Germline V gene lookup returns CDR1 SGHKS and CDR2 YYEKEE (reference sequence). V was trimmed by 3 bases and J by 2 bases, leaving 17 bases between them. The CDR3 region is CASSCHRTAKNYGYTF. The DNA for the CDR3 is TGTGCCAGCAGCTGCCACCGGACAGCAAAAAACTATGGCTACACCTTC.

With regard to this clonotype: This sequence may be a read error, since a much larger clone differs from it by one base. J is TRBJ2-7 and V is TRBV5-1; TRBD2 aligns across 10 bases. The V gene's germline CDR1 is SGHRS and CDR2 YFSETQ. This CDR3 comprises 15 residues. V shed 4 bases, J shed 4 bases, and the junction held 8 bases outside the gene matches. The CDR3 region is CASSEAPGLAYEQYF. Written as DNA, the CDR3 is TGCGCCAGCAGCGAAGCACCGGGACTAGCGTACGAGCAGTACTTC.